Below are 28 T cell receptor beta chains sequenced from a single sample in a study of cytomegalovirus exposure and HLA in healthy donors. The study ran its PCR with 60 Vbeta and 13 Jbeta primers. Assay: immunoSEQ multiplex PCR; the TCRdb copy retains only in-frame clones and omits some. The sample consists of hundreds of thousands of clones, over 65% of them appearing once. The source material was PBMCs. The origin of the receptors is a man aged 18 to 30 in good health and CMV-seronegative.

About this clone: This specimen includes other DNA sequences encoding the same CDR3. The CDR3 spells CASSPLSSYNEQFF. The CDR3, as DNA: TGTGCCAGCAGTCCCCTCAGCTCCTACAATGAGCAGTTCTTC. The chain recombines TRBV6-5 with TRBJ2-1; D gene uncertain. CDR1 and CDR2 (germline): MNHEY, SVGAGI. The CDR3 runs to 14 residues. The V end lost 5 bases, the J end lost 0 bases, and 8 bases lay between the germline ends.

V and J are TRBV5-1 and TRBJ1-5; 7 bases map to TRBD1. J was trimmed by 7 bases and V by 3 bases; bases with no gene match: 7. The germline V gene encodes CDR1 SGHRS and CDR2 YFSETQ. This CDR3 region has 14 residues. The CDR3 sequence: CASSSTGIGQPQHF. The CDR3 nucleotides are TGCGCCAGCAGCTCGACAGGGATTGGGCAGCCCCAGCATTTT.

This clone was detected only once. The chain has TRBV6-5 and TRBJ1-6; D is undetermined. Deletions cut 7 bases from V and 2 bases from J, with 9 bases between. The CDR3 contains 14 residues. The germline gives CDR1 MNHEY, CDR2 SVGAGI. Written as DNA, the CDR3 is TGTGCCAGCATGAGCCCAACCTATAATTCACCCCTCCACTTT. Encoded protein: CASMSPTYNSPLHF.

The V gene is TRBV29-1, the J gene TRBJ2-1; D ambiguous. Trimming cost V 3 bases and J 5 bases, with 14 bases left between them. The germline V gene encodes CDR1 SQVTM and CDR2 ANQGSEA. This CDR3 spans 14 amino acids. Here the CDR3 DNA reads TGCAGCGTTGATCCCCCCTGGTCGGACAATGAGCAGTTCTTC. Protein: CSVDPPWSDNEQFF.

The chain recombines TRBV10-2 with TRBJ2-7, with D maybe TRBD1 (5 bases). V shed 10 bases and J shed 0 bases, with 13 bases lying between them. The CDR3 covers 13 residues. Germline V gene lookup returns CDR1 WSHSY and CDR2 SAAADI. The CDR3 DNA reads TGCGCCACCGTCTCTGGGGCCTCCTACGAGCAGTACTTC. Amino acids: CATVSGASYEQYF.

The CDR3 here is CASGRAVAGELFF. CDR3 nucleotides: TGTGCCAGCGGCAGGGCGGTAGCCGGGGAGCTGTTTTTT. The rearrangement links TRBV9 to TRBJ2-2, with D tentatively TRBD1 (5 bases). The germline V and J ends were trimmed by 7 bases and 6 bases, with 13 bases remaining between them. CDR1 is SGDLS, CDR2 YYNGEE, per germline. The CDR3 sequence is 13 residues long.

This chain uses TRBV7-2 with TRBJ2-7; TRBD1 aligns across 7 bases. Germline V gene data show CDR1 as SGHTA and CDR2 as FQGNSA. This CDR3 is 15 amino acids long. V shed 5 bases, J shed 1 base, and the junction held 8 bases outside the gene matches. CDR3: CASSRWDSLSYEQYF. The CDR3 DNA reads as TGTGCCAGCAGCCGCTGGGACAGTCTATCCTACGAGCAGTACTTC.

The gene calls are TRBV9 and TRBJ2-1; a weak D match, TRBD2 (5 bases). Deletions cut 3 bases from V and 0 bases from J, with 19 bases between. Germline CDR1 and CDR2: SGDLS and YYNGEE. This CDR3 region has 18 residues. The CDR3 region is CASSATSHGRGSYNEQFF. CDR3 DNA sequence: TGTGCCAGCAGCGCCACAAGCCACGGACGGGGCTCCTACAATGAGCAGTTCTTC.

This clone was observed a few times. The chain carries TRBV19 and TRBJ1-1; a possible D gene is TRBD1 (5 bases). Trimming removed 10 bases from V and 8 bases from J, with 14 bases in between. CDR1 and CDR2 (germline): LNHDA, SQIVND (reference sequence). The CDR3 is 11 amino acids. In DNA, the CDR3 is TGTGCCACCCCACCGGGGGTAGAAGCTTTCTTT. It codes for CATPPGVEAFF.

J is TRBJ2-7 and V is TRBV9; 10 bases fit TRBD1. The CDR3 consists of 14 residues. V lost 3 bases, J lost 4 bases, and 4 bases stayed unmatched. The V gene's germline CDR1 is SGDLS and CDR2 YYNGEE. CDR3 amino acids: CASSATGQGYEQYF. The DNA of the CDR3 is TGTGCCAGCAGCGCCACGGGACAGGGGTACGAGCAGTACTTC.

V usage is TRBV2 and J usage is TRBJ2-1; possible D gene TRBD1, 5 bases. Germline V gives CDR1 SNHLY, CDR2 FYNNEI. There are 15 residues in the CDR3. The germline V and J ends were trimmed by 3 bases and 4 bases, with 13 bases remaining between them. The CDR3 DNA reads TGTGCCAGCAGTGAGCTCAGAAGGGGTTACAATGAGCAGTTCTTC. The encoded protein is CASSELRRGYNEQFF.

This chain links TRBV10-1 with TRBJ2-5, with 13 bases fitting TRBD2. CDR3 length equals 18 residues. V lost 9 bases, J lost 3 bases, and 16 bases stayed unmatched. CDR1 WNHNN and CDR2 SYGVQD come from the germline V gene (reference sequence). CDR3 in amino acids: CARSPGGLAGKREETQYF. In DNA form, the CDR3 reads TGCGCCAGGAGCCCCGGGGGACTAGCGGGGAAGAGGGAAGAGACCCAGTACTTC.

This clone was seen only a few times. This sample also contains other DNA sequences that code for the same CDR3. The V and J genes are TRBV4-2 and TRBJ2-3, with 12 bases matching TRBD2. Germline assignment: CDR1 LGHNA and CDR2 YNFKEQ. Trimming cost V 1 base and J 0 bases; bases outside gene matches: 5. This CDR3 is 18 amino acids long. CDR3 in DNA: TGTGCCAGCAGCCAAGGTCTAGCGGGAGGGCCTAGCACAGATACGCAGTATTTT. It translates to CASSQGLAGGPSTDTQYF.

There are a few counts of this clone. The gene calls are TRBV30 and TRBJ1-1; TRBD1 aligns across 9 bases. Per germline, CDR1 GTSNPN and CDR2 SVGIG (reference sequence). The CDR3 runs to 16 residues. V lost 4 bases, J lost 5 bases, and 14 bases stayed unmatched. The CDR3 is CAWIRVRDREGTEAFF. The CDR3, as DNA: TGTGCCTGGATTAGGGTTAGGGACAGGGAGGGGACTGAAGCTTTCTTT.

The V gene is TRBV7-6, the J gene TRBJ1-1; D gene unclear. CDR1 is SGHVS and CDR2 is FNYEAQ in the germline V gene. Trimming took 6 bases from V and 3 from J, leaving 11 bases between them. The CDR3 has 13 amino acids. In DNA form, the CDR3 reads TGTGCCAGCAGTTGGGAGGAGCACACTGAAGCTTTCTTT. Translating gives CASSWEEHTEAFF.

This chain links TRBV28 with TRBJ1-1; D ambiguous. V lost 7 bases to trimming and J lost 4 bases, with 13 bases between them. Germline-derived CDR1 and CDR2 are MDHEN and SYDVKM. The CDR3 contains 13 residues. In nucleotides, the CDR3 is TGTGCCAGCAAAAACCCTGGCGGCACTGAAGCTTTCTTT. The encoded protein is CASKNPGGTEAFF.

The V and J genes are TRBV6-6 and TRBJ1-6; 7 bases align to TRBD1. CDR1 and CDR2 from the germline V gene are MNHNY and SVGAGI (reference sequence). V gave up 2 bases and J gave up 9 bases; unmatched junction bases: 10. This CDR3 comprises 16 residues. Written as DNA, the CDR3 is TGTGCCAGCAGTTACGCCAGGGGACAGAGCGGTTCACCCCTCCACTTT. Protein product: CASSYARGQSGSPLHF.

This chain links TRBV7-9 with TRBJ1-1, with TRBD1 as a possible D gene (5 bases). Germline CDR1 and CDR2: SEHNR and FQNEAQ (reference sequence). The CDR3 spans 14 residues. V dropped 5 bases and J dropped 5 bases, with 15 bases sitting between them. CDR3 in DNA: TGTGCCAGCAGCCCGATGCGGGGGGGGACTGAAGCTTTCTTT. Encoded protein: CASSPMRGGTEAFF.

The rearrangement uses TRBV5-1 and TRBJ2-1; 7 nucleotides line up with TRBD2. Trimming took 5 bases from V and 5 from J; bases not matched to a gene: 7. CDR3 length: 14 residues. Germline lookup yields CDR1 SGHRS and CDR2 YFSETQ. Here the CDR3 reads CASSTGGPHNEQFF. The CDR3 nucleotides read TGCGCCAGCAGTACGGGAGGACCCCACAATGAGCAGTTCTTC. The full variable domain, with the rest looked up from reference TRBV5-1 and TRBJ2-1, is KAGVTQTPRYLIKTRGQQVTLSCSPISGHRSVSWYQQTPGQGLQFLFEYFSETQRNKGNFPGRFSGRQFSNSRSEMNVSTLELGDSALYLCASSTGGPHNEQFFGPGTRLTVL.

The rearrangement joins TRBV2 to TRBJ2-1; tentatively, D is TRBD1 (6 bases). With 4 bases removed from V and 4 bases from J, the gap between germline ends came to 11 bases. The CDR3 has 14 residues. The germline V gene encodes CDR1 SNHLY and CDR2 FYNNEI. The CDR3 coding sequence is TGTGCCAGCAGTGGGTTTCAGGGGTACAATGAGCAGTTCTTC. This codes for CASSGFQGYNEQFF.

The chain links TRBV6-1 to TRBJ2-7, with 9 nucleotides matching TRBD2. V lost 2 bases and J lost 4; bases outside the gene matches: 9. CDR3 length: 16 amino acids. CDR1 is MNHNS and CDR2 is SASEGT in the germline V gene. This CDR3 is CASSEYSSGTYYEQYF. The CDR3 bases are TGTGCCAGCAGTGAATACTCTAGCGGGACTTATTACGAGCAGTACTTC.

The rearrangement uses TRBV19 and TRBJ1-1, with 7 bases identical to TRBD1. The CDR3 has 15 residues. J gave up 1 base and V 7 bases, and 9 bases lay outside the gene matches. The germline CDR1 and CDR2 sequences are LNHDA and SQIVND (reference sequence). The CDR3 reads CASTQATGRNTEAFF. CDR3 in DNA: TGTGCCAGTACTCAAGCGACAGGGAGGAACACTGAAGCTTTCTTT.

A note on this clone: Relative to the germline gene, one junction end is altered; a read error may explain this. The chain is built from TRBV7-9 and TRBJ1-1; D call uncertain. This CDR3 spans 12 amino acids. From germline, CDR1 is SEHNR and CDR2 FQNEAQ (reference sequence). The CDR3 reads CSSSPEGTEAFF. The CDR3 nucleotides are TGTTCCAGCAGCCCGGAGGGCACTGAAGCTTTCTTT.

This clone was recorded only once. This specimen includes other DNA sequences encoding the same CDR3. The chain recombines TRBV27 with TRBJ2-7, with 7 bases fitting TRBD2. The CDR3 sequence is 13 residues long. CDR1 and CDR2 from the germline V gene are MNHEY and SMNVEV (reference sequence). The V and J ends lost 2 bases and 4 bases, in that order; junction bases with no gene match: 2. CDR3 residues: CASSLTSAYEQYF. DNA of the CDR3: TGTGCCAGCAGTTTAACTAGCGCTTACGAGCAGTACTTC.

The chain uses TRBV7-9 and TRBJ2-7; possibly TRBD2 for D (6 bases). CDR1 is SEHNR, CDR2 FQNEAQ, per germline (reference sequence). V was clipped by 1 base and J by 3 bases, with 10 bases between them. The CDR3 is made up of 14 amino acids. This CDR3 is CASSLGFSGYEQYF. CDR3 coding DNA: TGTGCCAGCAGCTTAGGTTTTAGCGGCTACGAGCAGTACTTC.

V is TRBV30 and J is TRBJ1-3; 8 nucleotides agree with TRBD1. The V segment lost 0 bases and the J segment 4 bases; nucleotides outside the gene matches: 5. There are 15 residues in the CDR3. Looked up from germline, CDR1 is GTSNPN and CDR2 is SVGIG (reference sequence). The CDR3 spells CAWSVRRGLGNTIYF. The CDR3 bases are TGTGCCTGGAGTGTACGCAGGGGGCTAGGAAACACCATATATTTT.

The CDR3 region is CATAKTSGSTDTQYF. The CDR3 region has the DNA TGTGCCACCGCCAAGACTAGCGGGAGCACAGATACGCAGTATTTT. The V call is TRBV2, the J call TRBJ2-3; TRBD2 matches at 10 bases. The CDR3 has 15 residues. Germline lookup yields CDR1 SNHLY and CDR2 FYNNEI. V gave up 10 bases and J gave up 0 bases; unmatched junction bases: 7.

The chain joins TRBV27 to TRBJ1-6; D possibly corresponds to TRBD1 (6 bases). The CDR3 runs to 17 residues. Germline values: CDR1 MNHEY, CDR2 SMNVEV (reference sequence). V was pared by 5 bases and J by 0 bases, with 14 bases between. The CDR3 nucleotides are TGTGCCAGCAGTGCTAGACAGGAAAGCTCCTATAATTCACCCCTCCACTTT. Translated, it gives CASSARQESSYNSPLHF.